This T cell receptor (beta chain) was documented in a study of beta chain features in type 1 diabetes. Expressed TCRB transcripts were sequenced because the entire RNA isolate underwent reverse transcription. Deep immunoSEQ sequencing covered naive, central memory and regulatory T cell samples. Sequencing used immunoSEQ multiplex PCR; TCRdb keeps in-frame clones, though not all of them. Of some 240,000 clones in the sample, 16% were seen once. By way of CD45RO/CCR7/CD25/CD127/CD95/CD27, the CD4+ regulatory, stem cell-like memory, central memory and naive cells were sorted. CDR1 and CDR2 from the germline V gene are SGHRS and YFSETQ. The CDR3 runs 14 residues. V was trimmed by 0 bases and J by 2 bases, leaving 7 bases between them. Comment on this clone: Antigen specificity is unknown.

Whole-study findings and limits: Type 1 diabetes patients showed a moderate but significant shortening of TCRB CDR3s in all four CD4+ subsets.

The sequencing input was naive CD4+ T cells from blood. The clonotype comes from a man aged 25 to 40 with type 1 diabetes. The J gene is TRBJ2-3, the V gene TRBV5-1, with no clear D. DNA of the CDR3: TGCGCCAGCAGCTTGGGGGTCTTCACAGATACGCAGTATTTT. The encoded protein is CASSLGVFTDTQYF.